This entry concerns a single T cell receptor beta chain. This specimen comes from a study of blood T cell repertoires in COVID-19. The CDR3 runs 16 residues. CDR1 is ENHRY, CDR2 SYGVKD, per germline. Trimming took 1 base from V and 1 from J, leaving 13 bases between them. Clones were read by immunoSEQ multiplex PCR, and TCRdb kept only the in-frame ones, dropping some. Of a few hundred thousand clones detected, around 83% appear once; the ten largest clones hold 0.95% to 1.5%. Sequenced input: peripheral blood. This sequence originates from a woman between 45 and 65 years old with acute or convalescent COVID-19. This chain links TRBV10-3 with TRBJ1-1; D remains ambiguous. CDR3 nucleotides: TGTGCCATCAGTGAGTTCCTCGGGAGGGAGAACACTGAAGCTTTCTTT. Protein product: CAISEFLGRENTEAFF.